The source of this T cell receptor beta chain is a study of cytomegalovirus exposure and HLA in healthy donors. Overall study results and limits: Later, an analysis found that TCR clusters from the first cohort tended to co-occur in the 120 or so validation repertoires. The CMV antigen specificity of a few CMV-associated chains was confirmed through in vitro analysis. Rare TCR sequences dominated, though some public TCRs recurred in many donors.

Profiled with immunoSEQ multiplex PCR; TCRdb holds only in-frame clones, not every one. The data contain roughly 79,000 clones, roughly 93% of them seen just once; the ten biggest clones take up about 0.7%. The CDR3 loop spans 14 amino acids. Germline CDR1 reads SGHNT; CDR2 reads YENEEA. V shed 4 bases and J shed 7 bases, with 16 bases lying between them. Separate from the approximately 670-subject first cohort, the approximately 120-subject validation cohort was the one that the donors belonged to. For this clone: Its target is unknown.

The receptor was derived from a man aged 18 to 29 in good health and CMV-seronegative. The specimen was PBMCs. The V gene is TRBV11-3, the J gene TRBJ1-2; D is unresolved. The CDR3 loop reads CASSSGPTSTGYTF. The CDR3, as DNA: TGTGCCAGCAGCTCTGGACCCACTAGTACTGGCTACACCTTC.